Listed below are T cell receptor beta chains from one sample, sequenced in a study of vaccination effects on CD4 cells after COVID-19. Only in-frame clones appear in the TCRdb table, and some are missing; sequencing was by immunoSEQ multiplex PCR. The repertoire holds around 41,000 clones, with more than 75% as singletons. These receptors lack a known antigen. Sequences were derived from CD4+ T cells from PBMCs cultured without peptide, sampled before COVID-19 vaccination. These receptors were taken from a human donor who received a COVID-19 vaccine. Each CDR3 is given with its conserved first and last residue. D genes are given only for firm matches. Size values are once, few and many counts, or a class for expanded clones, and some rows have none.

CDR3: CASSRNGGYGETQYF
DNA: TGTGCCAGTAGTAGAAATGGTGGGTACGGAGAGACCCAGTACTTC
V: TRBV19
D: .
size: .
J: TRBJ2-5

CDR3: CASSQVVFTDTQYF
DNA: TGCGCCAGCAGCCAAGTTGTGTTCACAGATACGCAGTATTTT
V: TRBV4-1
D: .
size: .
J: TRBJ2-3

CDR3: CASSLGPSTDTQYF
DNA: TGTGCCAGCAGCTTAGGCCCAAGCACAGATACGCAGTATTTT
V: TRBV11-2
D: .
size: .
J: TRBJ2-3

CDR3: CASRDPGSFNEQFF
DNA: TGTGCCAGTAGGGACCCCGGCTCATTCAATGAGCAGTTCTTC
V: TRBV19
D: .
size: few
J: TRBJ2-1

CDR3: CASSFRGNNSPLHF
DNA: TGTGCCAGCAGCTTCAGGGGCAATAATTCACCCCTCCACTTT
V: TRBV5-4
D: .
size: few
J: TRBJ1-6

CDR3: CASSVYREGYEKLFF
DNA: TGTGCCAGCAGCGTTTACAGGGAAGGGTACGAAAAACTGTTTTTT
V: TRBV5-8
D: .
size: .
J: TRBJ1-4

CDR3: CASSLRTGDQPQHF
DNA: TGTGCCAGCAGCCTACGGACAGGGGACCAGCCCCAGCATTTT
V: TRBV7-2
D: TRBD1
size: .
J: TRBJ1-5

CDR3: CASSLVGLLEDAFF
DNA: TGTGCCAGCAGCTTAGTAGGCCTGCTAGAAGACGCTTTCTTT
V: TRBV7-9
D: .
size: .
J: TRBJ1-1

CDR3: CASSLTGWQPQHF
DNA: TGTGCCAGCAGTTTAACAGGGTGGCAGCCCCAGCATTTT
V: TRBV12-3/TRBV12-4
D: .
size: .
J: TRBJ1-5

CDR3: CASSLGQGGEKLFF
DNA: TGCGCCAGCAGCTTGGGGCAGGGCGGGGAAAAACTGTTTTTT
V: TRBV5-1
D: .
size: .
J: TRBJ1-4

CDR3: CASLPGGGSTGELFF
DNA: TGTGCCAGCTTACCGGGGGGGGGTAGCACCGGGGAGCTGTTTTTT
V: TRBV25-1
D: TRBD2
size: few
J: TRBJ2-2

CDR3: CASSLRDRSDSPLHF
DNA: TGTGCCAGCAGCCTACGGGACAGGTCGGATTCACCCCTCCACTTT
V: TRBV7-8
D: TRBD1
size: .
J: TRBJ1-6

CDR3: CASSPREPGNEQFF
DNA: TGCGCCAGCAGCCCGAGAGAGCCGGGGAATGAGCAGTTCTTC
V: TRBV23-1
D: .
size: once
J: TRBJ2-1

CDR3: CASSVGTGFGQPQHF
DNA: TGTGCCAGCAGCGTAGGTACAGGGTTTGGTCAGCCCCAGCATTTT
V: TRBV9
D: .
size: .
J: TRBJ1-5

CDR3: CASSLWGPNTGELFF
DNA: TGTGCCAGCAGCTTGTGGGGGCCGAACACCGGGGAGCTGTTTTTT
V: TRBV2
D: .
size: .
J: TRBJ2-2

CDR3: CASRRTVSNQPQHF
DNA: TGTGCCAGCAGGAGGACAGTCAGCAATCAGCCCCAGCATTTT
V: TRBV2
D: .
size: few
J: TRBJ1-5

CDR3: CASSQVEGWGYGYTF
DNA: TGCGCCAGCAGCCAAGTTGAAGGGTGGGGCTATGGCTACACCTTC
V: TRBV4-3
D: .
size: .
J: TRBJ1-2